The table lists the clone carrying this T cell receptor beta chain with many counts. The time point is: newly diagnosed GD, antithyroid drugs for less than 3 months. After RNA was extracted from PBMCs, the TCR library was made from it. The CDR3 is 12 amino acids. Per the germline V gene, CDR1 is GTSNPN and CDR2 is SVGIG (reference sequence). Trimming cost V 0 bases and J 6 bases, with 7 bases left between them. The data were taken from a study of regulatory T cells in long-lasting Graves disease. Construction of TCR beta libraries relied on iRepertoire HTBI primers and on Arm-PCR targeting CDR3 regions. A single record per CDR3 protein comes from TCRdb applying MiXCR to the multiplex PCR reads. The sample has roughly 320,000 distinct CDR3 sequences, over 15% seen once. This sample was shared with a second study, whose subject was T cells in Graves' hyperthyroidism and ophthalmopathy.

This TCR came from a man aged 40-49 years with Graves disease. The chain is built from TRBV30 and TRBJ2-3, with unresolved D. The sample in question was peripheral blood mononuclear cells (PBMCs), obtained at new diagnosis, from a patient treated with antithyroid drugs. The CDR3 DNA is TGTGCCTGGAGTGTAGGTCTGGATACGCAGTATTTT. Protein: CAWSVGLDTQYF.